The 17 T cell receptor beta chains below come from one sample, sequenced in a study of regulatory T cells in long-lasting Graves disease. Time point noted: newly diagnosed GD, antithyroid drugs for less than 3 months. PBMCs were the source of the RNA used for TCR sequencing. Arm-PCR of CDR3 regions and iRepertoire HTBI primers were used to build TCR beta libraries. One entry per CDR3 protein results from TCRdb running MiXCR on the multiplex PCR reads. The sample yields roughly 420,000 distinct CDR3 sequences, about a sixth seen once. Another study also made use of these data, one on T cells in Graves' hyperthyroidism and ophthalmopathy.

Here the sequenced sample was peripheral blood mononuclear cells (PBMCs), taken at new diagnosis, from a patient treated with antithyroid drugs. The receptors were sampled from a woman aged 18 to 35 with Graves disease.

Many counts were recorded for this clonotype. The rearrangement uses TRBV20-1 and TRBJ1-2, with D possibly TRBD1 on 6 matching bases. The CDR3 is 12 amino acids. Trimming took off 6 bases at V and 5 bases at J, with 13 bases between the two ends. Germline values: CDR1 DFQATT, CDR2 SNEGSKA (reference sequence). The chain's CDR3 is CSAPRGAYGYTF. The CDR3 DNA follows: TGCAGTGCCCCCCGGGGGGCGTATGGCTACACCTTC.

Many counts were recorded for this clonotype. CDR3 sequence: CASSPPGVGEQFF. Written as DNA, the CDR3 is TGTGCCAGCAGCCCTCCGGGGGTCGGTGAGCAGTTCTTC. The gene calls are TRBV7-3 and TRBJ2-1; possible D gene TRBD2, 6 bases. Per germline, CDR1 SGHTA and CDR2 FQGTGA. V was cut by 5 bases and J by 9 bases, with 14 bases left in between. The CDR3 loop spans 13 amino acids.

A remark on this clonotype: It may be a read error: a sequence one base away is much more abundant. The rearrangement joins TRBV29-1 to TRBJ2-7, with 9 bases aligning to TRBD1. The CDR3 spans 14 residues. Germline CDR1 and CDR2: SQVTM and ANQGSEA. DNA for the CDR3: TGCAGCGTCATAGGGACAGGGAGCTCCCACGAGCAGTACTTC. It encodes CSVIGTGSSHEQYF.

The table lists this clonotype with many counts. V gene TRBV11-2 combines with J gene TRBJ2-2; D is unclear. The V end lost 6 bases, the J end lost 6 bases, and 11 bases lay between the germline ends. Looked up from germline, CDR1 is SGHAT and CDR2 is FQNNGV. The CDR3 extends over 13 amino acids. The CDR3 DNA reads TGTGCCAGCAGTTTATCGGTGGCCGGGGAGCTGTTTTTT. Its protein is CASSLSVAGELFF.

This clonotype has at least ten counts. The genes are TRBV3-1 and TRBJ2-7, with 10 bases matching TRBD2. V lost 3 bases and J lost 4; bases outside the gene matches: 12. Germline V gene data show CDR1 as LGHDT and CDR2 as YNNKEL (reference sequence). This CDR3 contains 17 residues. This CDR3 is CASSHGTGAGGIYEQYF. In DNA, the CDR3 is TGTGCCAGCAGCCACGGCACCGGAGCGGGAGGGATTTACGAGCAGTACTTC.

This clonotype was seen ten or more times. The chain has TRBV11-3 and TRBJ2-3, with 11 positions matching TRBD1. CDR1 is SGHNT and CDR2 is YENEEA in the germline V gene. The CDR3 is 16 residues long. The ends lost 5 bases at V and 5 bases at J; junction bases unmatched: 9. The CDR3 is CASSARDRGVLDTQYF. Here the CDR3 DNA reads TGTGCCAGCAGCGCCCGGGACAGGGGGGTTCTAGATACGCAGTATTTT.

Here the CDR3 DNA reads TGTGCCACCTTGGACAGAAAGCTTGGGACCGGGGAGCTGTTTTTT. It encodes CATLDRKLGTGELFF. The chain joins TRBV10-3 to TRBJ2-2, with D possibly being TRBD1 (6 bases). Germline CDR1 reads ENHRY; CDR2 reads SYGVKD. The CDR3 has 15 amino acids. The germline V and J ends were trimmed by 10 bases and 5 bases, with 20 bases remaining between them.

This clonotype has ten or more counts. The CDR3 reads CASSTQFEQFF. As DNA, the CDR3 is TGTGCCAGCAGCACACAGTTTGAGCAGTTCTTC. V and J are TRBV11-2 and TRBJ2-1; no clear D. The germline V gene has CDR1 SGHAT and CDR2 FQNNGV. CDR3 length: 11 residues. V shed 5 bases and J shed 9 bases, with 8 bases lying between them.

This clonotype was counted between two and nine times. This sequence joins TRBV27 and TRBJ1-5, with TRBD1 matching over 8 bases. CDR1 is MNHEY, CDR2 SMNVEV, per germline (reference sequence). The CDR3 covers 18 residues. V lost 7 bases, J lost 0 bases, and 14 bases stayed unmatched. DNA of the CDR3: TGTGCCAGCAAAAGGACAGGGCCATCCCCATATAGCAATCAGCCCCAGCATTTT. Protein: CASKRTGPSPYSNQPQHF.

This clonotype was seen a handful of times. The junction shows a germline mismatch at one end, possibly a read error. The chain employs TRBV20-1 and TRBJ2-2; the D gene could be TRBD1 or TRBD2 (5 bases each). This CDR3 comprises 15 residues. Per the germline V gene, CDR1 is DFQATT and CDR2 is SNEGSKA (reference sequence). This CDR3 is CSASRGKLGTEELFF. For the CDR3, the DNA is TGCAGTGCTAGTCGGGGCAAATTGGGGACCGAGGAGCTGTTTTTT.

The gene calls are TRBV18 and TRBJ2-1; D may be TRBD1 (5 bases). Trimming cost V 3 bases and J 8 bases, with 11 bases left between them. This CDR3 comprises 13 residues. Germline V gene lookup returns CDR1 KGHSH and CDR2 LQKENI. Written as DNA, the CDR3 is TGTGCCAGCTCACCCACCAGGGATTATGAGCAGTTCTTC. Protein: CASSPTRDYEQFF.

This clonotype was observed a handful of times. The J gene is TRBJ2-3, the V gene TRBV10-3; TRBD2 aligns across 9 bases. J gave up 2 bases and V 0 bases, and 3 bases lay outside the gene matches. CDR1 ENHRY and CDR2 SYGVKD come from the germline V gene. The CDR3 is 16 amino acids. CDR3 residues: CAISESKRGDTDTQYF. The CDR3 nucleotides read TGTGCCATCAGTGAGTCAAAGCGGGGGGACACAGATACGCAGTATTTT.

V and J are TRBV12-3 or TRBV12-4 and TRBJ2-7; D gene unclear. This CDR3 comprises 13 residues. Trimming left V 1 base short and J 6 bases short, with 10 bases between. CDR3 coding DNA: TGTGCCAGCAGTTTAGTGGGATCGAGCGAGCAGTACTTC. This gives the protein CASSLVGSSEQYF.

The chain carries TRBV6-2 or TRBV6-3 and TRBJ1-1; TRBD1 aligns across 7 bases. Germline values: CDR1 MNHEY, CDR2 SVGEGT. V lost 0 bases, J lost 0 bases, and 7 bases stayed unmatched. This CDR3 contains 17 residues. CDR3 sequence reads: CASSYSTGKIVNTEAFF. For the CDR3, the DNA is TGTGCCAGCAGTTACTCGACAGGGAAGATCGTGAACACTGAAGCTTTCTTT.

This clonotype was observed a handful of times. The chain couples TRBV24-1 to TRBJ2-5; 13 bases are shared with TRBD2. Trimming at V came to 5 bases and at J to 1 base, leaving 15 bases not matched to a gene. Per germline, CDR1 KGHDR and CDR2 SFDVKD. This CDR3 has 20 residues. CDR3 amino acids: CATSGRGLAGERGVQETQYF. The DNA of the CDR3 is TGTGCCACCAGTGGGAGAGGACTAGCGGGAGAGAGAGGGGTCCAAGAGACCCAGTACTTC.

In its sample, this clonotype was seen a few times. CDR3 loop: CASSLEGIGEQYF. The CDR3 DNA reads as TGTGCCAGCAGCCTCGAGGGAATCGGCGAGCAGTACTTC. The chain has TRBV9 and TRBJ2-7; D possibly corresponds to TRBD2 (5 bases). Germline CDR1 SGDLS, CDR2 YYNGEE. V shed 4 bases and J shed 6 bases, with 14 bases lying between them. The CDR3 spans 13 residues.

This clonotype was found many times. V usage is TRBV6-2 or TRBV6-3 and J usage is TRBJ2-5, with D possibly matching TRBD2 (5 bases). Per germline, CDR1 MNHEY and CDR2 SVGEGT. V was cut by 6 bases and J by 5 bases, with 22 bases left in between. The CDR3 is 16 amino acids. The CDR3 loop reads CASRRELAPSGETQYF. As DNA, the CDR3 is TGTGCCAGCAGGAGAGAGCTAGCACCCTCTGGGGAGACCCAGTACTTC.